The clone carrying this T cell receptor beta chain was seen only a few times. This sample was included in a study of glioma-infiltrating T cells after dendritic cell vaccination. Study as a whole: Between about 2002 and 2013, patients got autologous tumor lysate-pulsed dendritic cell vaccines.

Up to 2 ug genomic DNA was used for TCRB CDR3 amplification. Primers: 60 V beta forward and 13 J beta reverse. Assay used: immunoSEQ multiplex PCR; TCRdb lists only in-frame clones, some missing. The sample records about 76,000 clones, roughly 84% being singletons. Trimming left V 1 base short and J 3 bases short, with 12 bases between. Germline lookup yields CDR1 MGHDK and CDR2 SYGVNS. CDR3 length equals 15 residues. Regarding time point: after dendritic cell vaccination, including at tumor progression/relapse. Only patients with spare fresh-frozen tumor and over two years of follow-up were included. This clonotype was sampled from a human donor with glioblastoma. The sequenced sample was blood, obtained after dendritic cell vaccination. The J gene is TRBJ1-2, the V gene TRBV25-1; D is ambiguous. Written as DNA, the CDR3 is TGTGCCAGCAGTGAATGGAGGGTCGGTCACTATGGCTACACCTTC. As protein: CASSEWRVGHYGYTF.